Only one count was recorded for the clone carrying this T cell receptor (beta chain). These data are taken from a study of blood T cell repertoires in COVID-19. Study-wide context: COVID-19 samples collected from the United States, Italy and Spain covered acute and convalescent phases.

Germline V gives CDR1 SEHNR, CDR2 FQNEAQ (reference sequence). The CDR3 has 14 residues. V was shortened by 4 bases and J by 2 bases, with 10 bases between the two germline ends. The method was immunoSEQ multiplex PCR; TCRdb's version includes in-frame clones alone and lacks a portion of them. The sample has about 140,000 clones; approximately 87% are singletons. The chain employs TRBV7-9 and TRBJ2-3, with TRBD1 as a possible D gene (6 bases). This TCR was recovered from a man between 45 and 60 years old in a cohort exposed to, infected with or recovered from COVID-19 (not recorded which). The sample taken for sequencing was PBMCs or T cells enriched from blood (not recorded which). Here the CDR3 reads CASSYTGITDTQYF. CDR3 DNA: TGTGCCAGCAGCTACACAGGGATCACAGATACGCAGTATTTT. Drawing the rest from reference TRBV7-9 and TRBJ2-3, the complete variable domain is DTGVSQNPRHKITKRGQNVTFRCDPISEHNRLYWYRQTLGQGPEFLTYFQNEAQLEKSRLLSDRFSAERPKGSFSTLEIQRTEQGDSAMYLCASSYTGITDTQYFGPGTRLTVL.